The sequence of this TCR beta chain was determined in a study of blood T cell repertoires in COVID-19. Study information: Both acute and convalescent COVID-19 samples were obtained from the United States, Italy and Spain. Nucleic acid was either cDNA or gDNA, and it came from T cells, B-cell-depleted T cells, or PBMCs.

Authors' methods: Amplification with reference gene primers provided the estimates of nucleated cell counts. The method was immunoSEQ multiplex PCR; TCRdb's version includes in-frame clones alone and lacks a portion of them. V and J calls plus clone size are reproduced from that table; the DNA served to infer D and trimming. The data hold approximately 200,000 clones, with more than 85% observed a single time. V gave up 5 bases and J gave up 3 bases; unmatched junction bases: 11. Germline assignment: CDR1 SGHDN and CDR2 FVKESK. The CDR3 is 16 residues long. The chain recombines TRBV14 with TRBJ1-2; 8 nucleotides match TRBD1. Material for sequencing was peripheral blood. The sequence derives from a woman in her 30s with active or convalescent COVID-19. In nucleotides, the CDR3 is TGTGCCAGCAGCAGGGGGACAGGTTTCCCCCACTATGGCTACACCTTC. Translating gives CASSRGTGFPHYGYTF.